The 28 T cell receptor beta chains given below trace back to one sample, sequenced in a study of blood T cells in healthy people across ages. Primed by a sample-barcoded 5' primer and a J-beta primer mix, a second PCR proceeded for about 6 to 12 cycles. TCRdb reanalysed the 5' RACE reads using MiXCR and keeps one entry per CDR3 protein. The sample contains 550,000 to 800,000 distinct CDR3 sequences, 20% to 25% of which appear only once. Sequences were obtained from blood. These receptors were taken from a man aged 65 to 79 in good health.

Ten or more counts support this clonotype. The chain is built from TRBV28 and TRBJ2-7; TRBD2 might be the D (6 bases). V was clipped by 4 bases and J by 2 bases, with 18 bases between them. CDR1 MDHEN and CDR2 SYDVKM come from the germline V gene. The CDR3 sequence is 16 residues long. The CDR3, as DNA: TGTGCCAGCAGTTCGCCGCTACTAGCTTCCACCTACGAGCAGTACTTC. It is translated as CASSSPLLASTYEQYF.

This chain connects TRBV19 to TRBJ1-1, with no clear D. This CDR3 region has 10 residues. The V end was cut by 7 bases, the J end by 9 bases, with 9 bases between. CDR1 is LNHDA and CDR2 is SQIVND in the germline V gene (reference sequence). The CDR3 DNA reads as TGTGCCAGTACCGACGGGAAAGCTTTCTTT. As protein: CASTDGKAFF.

At least ten counts were recorded for this clonotype. This rearrangement joins TRBV12-3 or TRBV12-4 to TRBJ1-1; 10 bases line up with TRBD1. The ends lost 3 bases at V and 5 bases at J; junction bases unmatched: 0. The CDR3 sequence is 13 residues long. The CDR3 region is CASSLGQGTEAFF. The CDR3 DNA sequence: TGTGCCAGCAGTTTGGGACAGGGGACTGAAGCTTTCTTT.

This clonotype has at least ten counts. This chain uses TRBV12-3 or TRBV12-4 with TRBJ2-7; D assignment may be TRBD1 or TRBD2 (5 bases each). The CDR3 consists of 15 residues. The V end lost 6 bases, the J end lost 4 bases, and 19 bases lay between the germline ends. The CDR3 spells CASSPPGDGCYEQYF. The CDR3 DNA sequence: TGTGCCAGCAGCCCCCCTGGGGACGGGTGTTACGAGCAGTACTTC.

Only a few counts were recorded for this clonotype. At one end, the junction sequence differs from germline, possibly due to a read error. V and J are TRBV3-1 and TRBJ2-5, with 8 bases aligning to TRBD1. The CDR3 totals 15 residues. CDR1 and CDR2 (germline): LGHDT, YNNKEL (reference sequence). The CDR3 bases are TGTGCCAGCAGCCAATGGACAGGGATCCAAGAGACCCAATACTTC. Translated, it gives CASSQWTGIQETQYF.

The chain carries TRBV5-4 and TRBJ2-4; D is uncertain. CDR1 is SGHNT, CDR2 YYREEE, per germline (reference sequence). The CDR3 has 14 residues. The ends were cut back, 4 bases at V and 7 bases at J, with 15 bases in the middle. The chain's CDR3 is CASSLWQGRNIQYF. The CDR3 DNA sequence: TGTGCCAGCAGCCTGTGGCAAGGGCGGAACATTCAGTACTTC.

This clonotype came up a few times. One junction end does not reproduce the germline sequence, and a read error may be involved. The chain recombines TRBV29-1 with TRBJ2-7; 9 bases line up with TRBD2. CDR1 SQVTM and CDR2 ANQGSEA come from the germline V gene. CDR3 length: 14 residues. The CDR3 loop reads CGVRGGRASYEQYF. CDR3 DNA sequence: TGCGGCGTGCGGGGCGGGAGGGCCTCCTACGAGCAGTACTTC.

This clonotype was seen just once. The chain has TRBV7-3 and TRBJ2-7, with a weak D call TRBD1 (5 bases). The CDR3 contains 13 residues. The ends were cut back, 4 bases at V and 5 bases at J, with 12 bases in the middle. CDR1 and CDR2 from the germline V gene are SGHTA and FQGTGA. CDR3 loop: CASSWSTGDEQYF. Here the CDR3 DNA reads TGTGCCAGCAGCTGGTCAACAGGTGACGAGCAGTACTTC.

The V call is TRBV20-1, the J call TRBJ1-2; D unclear. V dropped 3 bases and J dropped 3 bases, with 11 bases sitting between them. The CDR3 is 13 residues long. Per the germline V gene, CDR1 is DFQATT and CDR2 is SNEGSKA (reference sequence). CDR3 region: CSARDVSHYGYTF. The DNA of the CDR3 is TGCAGTGCTAGGGACGTGTCCCACTATGGCTACACCTTC.

V gene TRBV12-3 or TRBV12-4 combines with J gene TRBJ2-5; D is ambiguous. Deletions cut 3 bases from V and 0 bases from J, with 5 bases between. The CDR3 consists of 13 residues. DNA of the CDR3: TGTGCCAGCAGTTTTAAATACCAAGAGACCCAGTACTTC. Amino acids: CASSFKYQETQYF.

The chain recombines TRBV7-8 with TRBJ2-7; 7 bases fit TRBD1. Germline CDR1 is SGHVS and CDR2 is FQNEAQ. V shed 7 bases, J shed 0 bases, and the junction held 6 bases outside the gene matches. CDR3 size: 14 residues. The CDR3 DNA reads TGTGCCAGCACCGGGGACAGAGACTCCTACGAGCAGTACTTC. It yields the protein CASTGDRDSYEQYF.

The V gene is TRBV24-1, the J gene TRBJ2-2, with 12 bases aligning to TRBD2. With 9 bases clipped from V and 3 bases from J, the junction kept 1 base outside the gene matches. Germline CDR1 KGHDR, CDR2 SFDVKD. There are 14 residues in the CDR3. CDR3 sequence (DNA): TGTGCCACCGCTAGCGGGAGGGACACCGGGGAGCTGTTTTTT. It codes for CATASGRDTGELFF.

This clonotype showed up just a few times. The chain couples TRBV30 to TRBJ2-1, with 8 bases that match TRBD2. After removal of 3 bases from V and 7 bases from J, the junction contained 11 bases not matched to a gene. Germline V gene sequence: CDR1 GTSNPN, CDR2 SVGIG (reference sequence). The CDR3 has 15 residues. CDR3 in DNA: TGTGCCTGGAGGAGTAACACGGGAGGGACAAATGAGCAGTTCTTC. It translates to CAWRSNTGGTNEQFF.

The chain joins TRBV12-3 or TRBV12-4 to TRBJ2-5, with 10 positions matching TRBD2. This CDR3 comprises 15 residues. The trim removed 2 bases at V and 5 bases at J, leaving 5 bases unmatched. The CDR3 is CASSLSSGSGETQYF. The CDR3 DNA reads TGTGCCAGCAGTTTATCTAGCGGGAGCGGGGAGACCCAGTACTTC.

This clonotype was found many times. This chain joins TRBV27 and TRBJ2-2, with 7 bases aligning to TRBD1. This CDR3 comprises 15 residues. V was pared by 5 bases and J by 2 bases, with 5 bases of the junction left unmatched. Germline loops: CDR1 MNHEY, CDR2 SMNVEV (reference sequence). Here the CDR3 reads CASSPGQSNTGELFF. The CDR3 DNA reads TGTGCCAGCAGTCCGGGACAGAGTAACACCGGGGAGCTGTTTTTT.

V usage is TRBV12-3 or TRBV12-4 and J usage is TRBJ2-7, with 7 bases aligning to TRBD1. Losses at the gene ends were 4 bases for V and 0 bases for J; bases not matched to a gene: 9. The CDR3 has 16 residues. The CDR3: CASSSVDRADSYEQYF. CDR3 in DNA: TGTGCCAGCAGTTCGGTCGACAGGGCCGACTCCTACGAGCAGTACTTC.

This chain uses TRBV28 with TRBJ2-1; 7 positions agree with TRBD2. V shed 7 bases and J 6 bases; nucleotides not matched to a gene: 12. The CDR3 consists of 15 residues. The germline V gene has CDR1 MDHEN and CDR2 SYDVKM. The CDR3: CASTRPVLAGNEQFF. The CDR3 nucleotides are TGTGCCAGCACCCGTCCCGTGTTAGCGGGCAATGAGCAGTTCTTC.

This chain links TRBV5-1 with TRBJ2-5; possible D gene TRBD1, 6 bases. The J call may not be correct, given that the DNA end is closer to TRBJ2-7. The CDR3 runs to 13 residues. Germline CDR1 reads SGHRS; CDR2 reads YFSETQ. The CDR3 is CASRQGMDYEQYF. CDR3 nucleotides: TGCGCCAGCAGGCAGGGGATGGACTACGAGCAGTACTTC.

This chain connects TRBV7-9 to TRBJ1-1; D possibly corresponds to TRBD1 (6 bases). CDR1 and CDR2 from the germline V gene are SEHNR and FQNEAQ (reference sequence). The V gene lost 5 bases and the J gene lost 3 bases, with 16 bases spanning the gap. This CDR3 has 15 amino acids. CDR3 amino acids: CASSPSGAGDTEAFF. CDR3 DNA sequence: TGTGCCAGCAGCCCCAGTGGAGCAGGGGACACTGAAGCTTTCTTT.

This clonotype showed up just a few times. The V and J genes are TRBV15 and TRBJ2-7; 9 positions match TRBD2. CDR1 is LNHNV, CDR2 YYDKDF, per germline (reference sequence). With 3 bases clipped from V and 2 bases from J, the junction kept 2 bases outside the gene matches. CDR3 length: 14 residues. The CDR3: CATSRTSGTYEQYF. Here the CDR3 DNA reads TGTGCCACCAGCAGGACTAGCGGAACCTACGAGCAGTACTTC.

In this sample, this clonotype turned up a few times. The rearrangement links TRBV4-3 to TRBJ1-4; tentative D call: TRBD1 (5 bases). The V end lost 0 bases, the J end lost 8 bases, and 10 bases lay between the germline ends. This CDR3 contains 14 residues. Germline CDR1 reads LGHNA; CDR2 reads YSLEER. Here the CDR3 reads CASSQDRQREKLFF. CDR3 nucleotide sequence: TGCGCCAGCAGCCAAGATCGACAGCGAGAAAAACTGTTTTTT.

This rearrangement joins TRBV3-1 to TRBJ2-5; no reliable D call. The V end was cut by 4 bases, the J end by 7 bases, with 10 bases between. The germline V gene encodes CDR1 LGHDT and CDR2 YNNKEL (reference sequence). The CDR3 runs to 12 residues. CDR3 coding DNA: TGTGCCAGCAGCCGTATTTCTGGGACCCAGTACTTC. Translated, it gives CASSRISGTQYF.

The CDR3 protein is CASSGGTSGKNIQYF. The CDR3 DNA sequence: TGTGCCAGCAGTGGAGGGACTAGCGGGAAAAACATTCAGTACTTC. The J gene is TRBJ2-4, the V gene TRBV6-1; 12 nucleotides match TRBD2. This CDR3 has 15 amino acids. J gave up 4 bases and V 4 bases, and 2 bases lay outside the gene matches. Germline V CDR1 and CDR2: MNHNS, SASEGT.

This clonotype was seen more than once but under ten times. V and J are TRBV20-1 and TRBJ2-7; unclear D gene. The CDR3 sequence is 11 residues long. V lost 6 bases and J 8 bases, leaving 14 bases between the germline ends. Germline V lookup: CDR1 DFQATT, CDR2 SNEGSKA (reference sequence). CDR3 sequence (DNA): TGCAGTGCCCAGGACGCGCACCAGCAGTACTTC. Its protein product is CSAQDAHQQYF.

V is TRBV29-1 and J is TRBJ2-1, with 12 bases identical to TRBD2. The ends lost 7 bases at V and 4 bases at J; junction bases unmatched: 8. CDR1 and CDR2 from the germline V gene are SQVTM and ANQGSEA. The CDR3 contains 15 residues. CDR3 protein: CSARSGTSGYNEQFF. CDR3 coding DNA: TGCAGCGCCCGATCCGGGACTAGCGGGTACAATGAGCAGTTCTTC.

Of note for this clonotype: Germline is not matched at one junction end, which may reflect a read error. This rearrangement joins TRBV11-2 to TRBJ2-7; TRBD1 matches 9 bases. Germline CDR1 reads SGHAT; CDR2 reads FQNNGV. This CDR3 comprises 15 residues. This chain's CDR3 is CASTLQGARRDEQYF. The CDR3 DNA reads TGTGCCAGCACCTTACAGGGGGCGCGCAGGGACGAGCAGTACTTC.

At least ten counts were recorded for this clonotype. The J gene is TRBJ1-1, the V gene TRBV5-6; TRBD1 agrees at 7 bases. The junction had 7 bases not matched to a gene; V was cut back by 4 bases and J by 4 bases. The CDR3 runs to 14 residues. Per germline, CDR1 SGHDT and CDR2 YYEEEE. CDR3: CASSISGTVTEAFF. The CDR3 DNA reads TGTGCCAGCAGCATTTCCGGGACAGTCACTGAAGCTTTCTTT.

The chain joins TRBV28 to TRBJ2-1, with D unresolved. V was pared by 5 bases and J by 5 bases, with 10 bases between. The CDR3 consists of 13 residues. CDR1 and CDR2 from the germline V gene are MDHEN and SYDVKM. In nucleotides, the CDR3 is TGTGCCAGCAGTCTACGCTGGGACAATGAGCAGTTCTTC. The encoded protein is CASSLRWDNEQFF.